A selection of T cell receptor beta chains follows, all from one sample in a study of immune evolution from preneoplasia to lung adenocarcinoma. Sequencing used immunoSEQ multiplex PCR; TCRdb keeps in-frame clones, though not all of them. Seen here are under 15,000 clones, 85% observed once, and the top ten hold approximately 3%. Sequences were obtained from FFPE lung adenocarcinoma in situ tissue. All receptors derive from a donor of 70 years or more with lung adenocarcinoma. The CDR3 runs from the conserved cysteine through the conserved F or W. Fields, in order: J gene, V gene, clone size, D gene, CDR3 DNA, CDR3 protein. D genes are given only for firm matches. Expanded clones get a size class; other rows say once, few or many, or leave the size out.

j_call: TRBJ2-1
v_call: TRBV9
clone_size: NA
d_call: TRBD2
cdr3_nt: TGTGCCAGCAGCCCCCTAGCGGGAGACAACAATGAGCAGTTCTTC
cdr3_aa: CASSPLAGDNNEQFF

j_call: TRBJ1-5
v_call: TRBV5-5
clone_size: NA
d_call: TRBD1
cdr3_nt: TGTGCCAGCAGCTTTACAGGGGATCAGCCCCAGCATTTT
cdr3_aa: CASSFTGDQPQHF

j_call: TRBJ1-2
v_call: TRBV19
clone_size: NA
d_call: TRBD1
cdr3_nt: TGTGCCAGTAGTATAGACCGGGACAGTAACTATGGCTACACCTTC
cdr3_aa: CASSIDRDSNYGYTF

j_call: TRBJ1-2
v_call: TRBV28
clone_size: NA
d_call: TRBD1
cdr3_nt: TGTGCCAGCAGTCCACCGACAGGGGGCTCCCATGGCTACACCTTC
cdr3_aa: CASSPPTGGSHGYTF

j_call: TRBJ1-3
v_call: TRBV5-6
clone_size: NA
d_call: NA
cdr3_nt: TGTGCCAGCAGCTCACCCTATTCCGGAAACACCATATATTTT
cdr3_aa: CASSSPYSGNTIYF

j_call: TRBJ1-4
v_call: TRBV7-2
clone_size: NA
d_call: NA
cdr3_nt: TGTGCCAGCAGCTTAGGAGGAAATGAAAAACTGTTTTTT
cdr3_aa: CASSLGGNEKLFF

j_call: TRBJ2-2
v_call: TRBV30
clone_size: once
d_call: NA
cdr3_nt: TGTGCCTGGAGTGGGGGACGGCGGTCCGGGGAGCTGTTTTTT
cdr3_aa: CAWSGGRRSGELFF

j_call: TRBJ2-3
v_call: TRBV5-1
clone_size: NA
d_call: NA
cdr3_nt: TGCGCCAGCAGCTTGGAGGATCATACGCAGTATTTT
cdr3_aa: CASSLEDHTQYF

j_call: TRBJ2-3
v_call: TRBV7-2
clone_size: NA
d_call: TRBD2
cdr3_nt: TGTGCCAGCAGCCTTATAGCGGGCGTCACAGATACGCAGTATTTT
cdr3_aa: CASSLIAGVTDTQYF

j_call: TRBJ1-2
v_call: TRBV10-2
clone_size: NA
d_call: NA
cdr3_nt: TGCGCCAGTGCAGGGCTGGAGGGCTATGGCTACACCTTC
cdr3_aa: CASAGLEGYGYTF

j_call: TRBJ2-7
v_call: TRBV5-1
clone_size: NA
d_call: TRBD2
cdr3_nt: TGCGCCAGCAGCTTGCGGACTAGCGGGAGATACGAGCAGTACTTC
cdr3_aa: CASSLRTSGRYEQYF

j_call: TRBJ1-1
v_call: TRBV14
clone_size: NA
d_call: NA
cdr3_nt: TGTGCCAGCAGCCAAGTAGGAATCGGCGACACTGAAGCTTTCTTT
cdr3_aa: CASSQVGIGDTEAFF

j_call: TRBJ1-4
v_call: TRBV7-2
clone_size: NA
d_call: NA
cdr3_nt: TGTGCCAGCAGTCCCAGACTGATAACTAATGAAAAACTGTTTTTT
cdr3_aa: CASSPRLITNEKLFF

j_call: TRBJ1-2
v_call: TRBV28
clone_size: NA
d_call: NA
cdr3_nt: TGTGCCAGCAGTTCCCGGACATTTGGGGGCTACACCTTC
cdr3_aa: CASSSRTFGGYTF

j_call: TRBJ1-1
v_call: TRBV5-1
clone_size: NA
d_call: NA
cdr3_nt: TGCGCCAGCAGCTTGGACGGAATGAACACTGAAGCTTTCTTT
cdr3_aa: CASSLDGMNTEAFF

j_call: TRBJ2-3
v_call: TRBV7-9
clone_size: NA
d_call: TRBD2
cdr3_nt: TGTGCCAGCAGCCGGGGACTAGCGGGGGTCACAGATACGCAGTATTTT
cdr3_aa: CASSRGLAGVTDTQYF

j_call: TRBJ2-5
v_call: TRBV19
clone_size: NA
d_call: NA
cdr3_nt: TGTGCCAGTAGTATAGGAAGGGAGACCCAGTACTTC
cdr3_aa: CASSIGRETQYF

j_call: TRBJ1-5
v_call: TRBV29-1
clone_size: NA
d_call: TRBD1
cdr3_nt: TGCAGCGTCGCACAGACAGGGGAGAATCAGCCCCAGCATTTT
cdr3_aa: CSVAQTGENQPQHF

j_call: TRBJ1-1
v_call: TRBV10-3
clone_size: few
d_call: NA
cdr3_nt: TGTGCCATCAGTGAGTCGGCAGAGGGGAACACTGAAGCTTTCTTT
cdr3_aa: CAISESAEGNTEAFF

j_call: TRBJ2-1
v_call: TRBV28
clone_size: once
d_call: TRBD2
cdr3_nt: TGTGCCAGCAGTCGGGGACTAGCGGGAATCAGCTCCTACAATGAGCAGTTCTTC
cdr3_aa: CASSRGLAGISSYNEQFF

j_call: TRBJ2-7
v_call: TRBV7-2
clone_size: NA
d_call: TRBD1
cdr3_nt: TGTGCCAGCAGCTTCACAGGGGGAGGACGGGAGCAGTACTTC
cdr3_aa: CASSFTGGGREQYF

j_call: TRBJ1-5
v_call: TRBV6-5
clone_size: NA
d_call: NA
cdr3_nt: TGTGCCAGCGCCCTAGGGGGGGCAAGTCAGCCCCAGCATTTT
cdr3_aa: CASALGGASQPQHF

j_call: TRBJ2-5
v_call: TRBV5-1
clone_size: NA
d_call: NA
cdr3_nt: TGCGCCAGCAGCTTGATTGGGGCTAGGGAAGAAACCCAGTACTTC
cdr3_aa: CASSLIGAREETQYF

j_call: TRBJ1-2
v_call: TRBV28
clone_size: NA
d_call: NA
cdr3_nt: TGTGCCAGCAGCGGCAGAAACTATGGCTACACCTTC
cdr3_aa: CASSGRNYGYTF

j_call: TRBJ2-7
v_call: TRBV28
clone_size: NA
d_call: NA
cdr3_nt: TGTGCCAGCAGTTCCGGACAGTCACAGCAGTACTTC
cdr3_aa: CASSSGQSQQYF

j_call: TRBJ2-6
v_call: TRBV28
clone_size: once
d_call: NA
cdr3_nt: TGTGCCAGCTGCCGGAGGGAAAACTCTGGGGCCAACGTCCTGACTTTC
cdr3_aa: CASCRRENSGANVLTF

j_call: TRBJ1-1
v_call: TRBV19
clone_size: NA
d_call: NA
cdr3_nt: TGTGCCAGTAATATCGGGGGAGCGAACACTGAAGCTTTCTTT
cdr3_aa: CASNIGGANTEAFF

j_call: TRBJ2-7
v_call: TRBV5-1
clone_size: NA
d_call: NA
cdr3_nt: TGCGCCAGCAGCTTATCGGACACCCGCTCCTACGAGCAGTACTTC
cdr3_aa: CASSLSDTRSYEQYF

j_call: TRBJ1-4
v_call: TRBV2
clone_size: NA
d_call: NA
cdr3_nt: TGTGCCAGCAGTCCCTTGGATGAAAAACTGTTTTTT
cdr3_aa: CASSPLDEKLFF

j_call: TRBJ1-2
v_call: TRBV19
clone_size: NA
d_call: NA
cdr3_nt: TGTGCCAGTAGCCAAACAGCCACCAGGGACTATGGCTACACCTTC
cdr3_aa: CASSQTATRDYGYTF

j_call: TRBJ2-1
v_call: TRBV7-2
clone_size: NA
d_call: NA
cdr3_nt: TGTGCCAGCAGCTTAGGAAGCGGGTCCTACAATGAGCAGTTCTTC
cdr3_aa: CASSLGSGSYNEQFF

j_call: TRBJ2-7
v_call: TRBV27
clone_size: NA
d_call: TRBD2
cdr3_nt: TGTGCCAGCAGTTTCGGGCTAGCGGGGCGCTACGAGCAGTACTTC
cdr3_aa: CASSFGLAGRYEQYF

j_call: TRBJ2-7
v_call: TRBV15
clone_size: NA
d_call: TRBD2
cdr3_nt: TGTGCCACCAGCAAAGACCTAGCGGGGTCCTACGAGCAGTACTTC
cdr3_aa: CATSKDLAGSYEQYF

j_call: TRBJ2-7
v_call: TRBV5-1
clone_size: NA
d_call: NA
cdr3_nt: TGCGCCAGCAGCCCCTTGGGGGGCTACGAGCAGTACTTC
cdr3_aa: CASSPLGGYEQYF

j_call: TRBJ2-7
v_call: TRBV18
clone_size: NA
d_call: TRBD1
cdr3_nt: TGTGCCAGCTCACTGGGGACAGGGGGAAGTTACGAGCAGTACTTC
cdr3_aa: CASSLGTGGSYEQYF

j_call: TRBJ1-1
v_call: TRBV15
clone_size: few
d_call: NA
cdr3_nt: TGTGCCACCAGCAGAGATTCGAACACTGAAGCTTTCTTT
cdr3_aa: CATSRDSNTEAFF

j_call: TRBJ2-7
v_call: TRBV7-9
clone_size: few
d_call: NA
cdr3_nt: TGTGCCAGCAGTTATATAACAGGGTACTCCTACGAGCAGTACTTC
cdr3_aa: CASSYITGYSYEQYF

j_call: TRBJ2-3
v_call: TRBV28
clone_size: few
d_call: TRBD2
cdr3_nt: TGTGCCAGCAGACCACTAGCGCCTTTCACAGATACGCAGTATTTT
cdr3_aa: CASRPLAPFTDTQYF

j_call: TRBJ1-1
v_call: TRBV7-8
clone_size: NA
d_call: NA
cdr3_nt: TGTGCCAGCAGCCGAGAGGCCGAGAACACTGAAGCTTTCTTT
cdr3_aa: CASSREAENTEAFF

j_call: TRBJ1-1
v_call: TRBV9
clone_size: NA
d_call: NA
cdr3_nt: TGTGCCAGCAGCGTATCCGGCGGGCAAACAGGGATTGGAACTGAAGCTTTCTTT
cdr3_aa: CASSVSGGQTGIGTEAFF

j_call: TRBJ2-5
v_call: TRBV7-8
clone_size: NA
d_call: TRBD1
cdr3_nt: TGTGCCAGCAGCCCGACGGACAGGGGGCCCCAAGAGACCCAGTACTTC
cdr3_aa: CASSPTDRGPQETQYF

j_call: TRBJ2-3
v_call: TRBV4-1
clone_size: NA
d_call: NA
cdr3_nt: TGCGCCAGCAGCCAAGGTGGTTTCGGGACCAACACAGATACGCAGTATTTT
cdr3_aa: CASSQGGFGTNTDTQYF

j_call: TRBJ2-1
v_call: TRBV9
clone_size: NA
d_call: TRBD2
cdr3_nt: TGTGCCAGCAGCTCCCACCGGGAGGGGGAGCAGTTCTTC
cdr3_aa: CASSSHREGEQFF

j_call: TRBJ2-3
v_call: TRBV27
clone_size: NA
d_call: NA
cdr3_nt: TGTGCCAGCAGTTTAGGGGGAGTTGGCACAGATACGCAGTATTTT
cdr3_aa: CASSLGGVGTDTQYF

j_call: TRBJ1-6
v_call: TRBV14
clone_size: NA
d_call: NA
cdr3_nt: TGTGCCAGCAGCCAGGGAGTCCTCGGTTCACCCCTCCACTTT
cdr3_aa: CASSQGVLGSPLHF

j_call: TRBJ2-7
v_call: TRBV19
clone_size: NA
d_call: NA
cdr3_nt: TGTGCCAGTACCCCCGGGACGGCGAGCTCCTACGAGCAGTACTTC
cdr3_aa: CASTPGTASSYEQYF

j_call: TRBJ1-2
v_call: TRBV7-9
clone_size: NA
d_call: NA
cdr3_nt: TGTGCCAGCAGCCTAGGGGTTCCGGGAGGACTTGGAGGCTACACCTTC
cdr3_aa: CASSLGVPGGLGGYTF

j_call: TRBJ1-1
v_call: TRBV7-2
clone_size: NA
d_call: NA
cdr3_nt: TGTGCCAGCAGCTTCTCAGCAGCGAACACTGAAGCTTTCTTT
cdr3_aa: CASSFSAANTEAFF

j_call: TRBJ1-2
v_call: TRBV21-1
clone_size: few
d_call: NA
cdr3_nt: TGTGCCAGCAGCAATCAGAACTATGGCTACACCTTC
cdr3_aa: CASSNQNYGYTF

j_call: TRBJ1-4
v_call: TRBV7-9
clone_size: NA
d_call: NA
cdr3_nt: TGTGCCAGCAGCACGCGGGACAAGCCTGTTTTT
cdr3_aa: CASSTRDKPVF

j_call: TRBJ1-1
v_call: TRBV7-9
clone_size: NA
d_call: NA
cdr3_nt: TGTGCCAGCAGCTTAGTGCAGGGCACTGAAGCTTTCTTT
cdr3_aa: CASSLVQGTEAFF

j_call: TRBJ1-1
v_call: TRBV7-3
clone_size: NA
d_call: NA
cdr3_nt: TGTGCCAGCAGGTTCACAGGAACACGGCCAAACACTGAAGCTTTCTTT
cdr3_aa: CASRFTGTRPNTEAFF